Listed here are 24 T cell receptor beta chains from one sample, sequenced in a study of blood T cell repertoires in COVID-19. The assay was immunoSEQ multiplex PCR, and TCRdb's table has in-frame clones only and misses some. This table has approximately 300,000 clones, about 89% appearing once. Material: peripheral blood. Receptor source: a man in his forties with acute or convalescent COVID-19.

The chain recombines TRBV7-9 with TRBJ2-7; no firm D call. Between the trimmed V and J ends, which lost 5 bases and 6 bases, there was a span of 14 bases. The germline V gene encodes CDR1 SEHNR and CDR2 FQNEAQ (reference sequence). The CDR3 contains 13 residues. The CDR3 DNA sequence: TGTGCCAGCAGCCCCCGTTCTCGGAGCGAGCAGTACTTC. Protein sequence: CASSPRSRSEQYF. Using reference TRBV7-9 and TRBJ2-7 for the parts outside the CDR3, the full variable domain is DTGVSQNPRHKITKRGQNVTFRCDPISEHNRLYWYRQTLGQGPEFLTYFQNEAQLEKSRLLSDRFSAERPKGSFSTLEIQRTEQGDSAMYLCASSPRSRSEQYFGPGTRLTVT.

This clone was recorded only once. The chain carries TRBV4-2 and TRBJ1-5; D may be TRBD1 (5 bases). The CDR3 is 14 amino acids. V lost 0 bases to trimming and J lost 8 bases, with 11 bases between them. Germline CDR1 and CDR2: LGHNA and YNFKEQ. CDR3 sequence reads: CASSQEGRGEPQHF. CDR3 nucleotide sequence: TGTGCCAGCAGCCAAGAAGGTCGGGGGGAGCCCCAGCATTTT.

The chain carries TRBV5-6 and TRBJ1-1, with no clear D. The CDR3 is 13 residues long. V lost 1 base to trimming and J lost 13 bases, with 17 bases between them. The germline gives CDR1 SGHDT, CDR2 YYEEEE. The CDR3 here is CASSLPGGLGVFF. In nucleotides, the CDR3 is TGTGCCAGCAGCTTGCCTGGAGGTTTAGGAGTTTTCTTT.

The V and J genes are TRBV5-1 and TRBJ2-3; D is unclear. V gave up 4 bases and J gave up 0 bases, with 12 bases separating them. This CDR3 spans 15 amino acids. CDR1 SGHRS and CDR2 YFSETQ come from the germline V gene. CDR3 loop: CASSPDPVSTDTQYF. CDR3 DNA sequence: TGCGCCAGCAGCCCCGATCCGGTTAGCACAGATACGCAGTATTTT.

This clone was seen more than once but under ten times. Other nucleotide sequences from this sample produce the same CDR3. The chain carries TRBV4-2 and TRBJ1-1; D is perhaps TRBD1 (6 bases). Germline V lookup: CDR1 LGHNA, CDR2 YNFKEQ. With 1 base removed from V and 3 bases from J, the gap between germline ends came to 12 bases. CDR3 size: 15 residues. The CDR3 here is CASSQGIGGDTEAFF. CDR3 DNA: TGTGCCAGCAGCCAAGGAATAGGGGGGGACACTGAAGCTTTCTTT.

This chain joins TRBV5-1 and TRBJ1-4; D is undetermined. Trimming pared 4 bases from V and 7 bases from J, leaving 14 bases between. Germline values: CDR1 SGHRS, CDR2 YFSETQ. The CDR3 totals 14 residues. This chain's CDR3 is CASSPGISGEKLFF. The CDR3 region has the DNA TGCGCCAGCAGCCCTGGGATAAGCGGTGAAAAACTGTTTTTT. Together with reference TRBV5-1 and TRBJ1-4, the CDR3 gives the full variable domain: KAGVTQTPRYLIKTRGQQVTLSCSPISGHRSVSWYQQTPGQGLQFLFEYFSETQRNKGNFPGRFSGRQFSNSRSEMNVSTLELGDSALYLCASSPGISGEKLFFGSGTQLSVL.

The table lists this clone with a count of one. The chain is built from TRBV6-5 and TRBJ1-1, with 8 bases fitting TRBD1. Trimming removed 5 bases from V and 3 bases from J; junction bases left unmatched: 5. The germline V gene has CDR1 MNHEY and CDR2 SVGAGI. The length of the CDR3 is 14 residues. The CDR3 is CASSPGQVYTEAFF. Written as DNA, the CDR3 is TGTGCCAGCAGTCCGGGACAGGTCTACACTGAAGCTTTCTTT.

The chain is built from TRBV14 and TRBJ2-2, with D uncertain. Germline CDR1 is SGHDN and CDR2 is FVKESK. The CDR3 contains 15 residues. V dropped 0 bases and J dropped 4 bases, with 9 bases sitting between them. The CDR3 is CASSQDPGITGELFF. The CDR3 DNA follows: TGTGCCAGCAGCCAAGATCCAGGTATCACCGGGGAGCTGTTTTTT.

The V gene is TRBV30, the J gene TRBJ2-2; D might be TRBD2 (7 bases). From germline, CDR1 is GTSNPN and CDR2 SVGIG (reference sequence). This CDR3 comprises 16 residues. V lost 2 bases and J lost 3, with 16 bases in between. In DNA, the CDR3 is TGTGCCTGGAGTCGTCGGGCGGGGGCGGACACCGGGGAGCTGTTTTTT. It codes for CAWSRRAGADTGELFF. Filled out from reference TRBV30 and TRBJ2-2, the complete variable domain reads SQTIHQWPATLVQPVGSPLSLECTVEGTSNPNLYWYRQAAGRGLQLLFYSVGIGQISSEVPQNLSASRPQDRQFILSSKKLLLSDSGFYLCAWSRRAGADTGELFFGEGSRLTVL.

There are a few counts of this clone. CDR3 amino acids: CASRGRGTARMLDGYTF. As DNA, the CDR3 is TGTGCCTCCCGAGGCCGGGGAACCGCGAGGATGTTGGATGGCTACACCTTC. This chain uses TRBV6-4 with TRBJ1-2; D gene unclear. The V and J ends lost 11 bases and 6 bases respectively, with 31 bases between them. CDR3 size: 17 residues. CDR1 and CDR2 from the germline V gene are MRHNA and SNTAGT.

The V call is TRBV7-2, the J call TRBJ1-2; no clear D. The CDR3 has 16 residues. V was pared by 5 bases and J by 0 bases, with 16 bases between. The V gene's germline CDR1 is SGHTA and CDR2 FQGNSA. CDR3 sequence (DNA): TGTGCCAGCAGCCCACGTCCCCAGGCAGCTAACTATGGCTACACCTTC. Its protein is CASSPRPQAANYGYTF.

The gene calls are TRBV19 and TRBJ1-6; tentative D call: TRBD1 (6 bases). The germline CDR1 and CDR2 sequences are LNHDA and SQIVND (reference sequence). V lost 6 bases and J 7 bases, leaving 13 bases between the germline ends. This CDR3 spans 14 amino acids. CDR3 sequence (DNA): TGTGCCAGTAGATGGGACACTTCCAATTCACCCCTCCACTTT. This codes for CASRWDTSNSPLHF.

The chain recombines TRBV11-2 with TRBJ1-5; 7 bases agree with TRBD1. Germline V gives CDR1 SGHAT, CDR2 FQNNGV. The junction had 3 bases not matched to a gene; V was cut back by 3 bases and J by 7 bases. The length of the CDR3 is 13 residues. In DNA, the CDR3 is TGTGCCAGCAGCTTCGACAGGGAACAGCCCCAGCATTTT. Translated: CASSFDREQPQHF.

The CDR3 DNA reads TGTGCCAGCACAAGAGACGGGGATGGCTACACCTTC. This encodes CASTRDGDGYTF. This chain connects TRBV25-1 to TRBJ1-2; no reliable D call. With 7 bases removed from V and 6 bases from J, the gap between germline ends came to 12 bases. Germline V gene sequence: CDR1 MGHDK, CDR2 SYGVNS. This CDR3 region has 12 residues.

V and J are TRBV2 and TRBJ1-2; maybe TRBD1 (5 bases). Germline assignment: CDR1 SNHLY and CDR2 FYNNEI. The CDR3 runs to 16 residues. Deletions cut 6 bases from V and 5 bases from J, with 22 bases between. In DNA form, the CDR3 reads TGTGCCAGCAGACCGGGACGGCTCGGAGGGGTTTATGGCTACACCTTC. Translating gives CASRPGRLGGVYGYTF. The variable domain in full, completed from reference TRBV2 and TRBJ1-2, reads EPEVTQTPSHQVTQMGQEVILRCVPISNHLYFYWYRQILGQKVEFLVSFYNNEISEKSEIFDDQFSVERPDGSNFTLKIRSTKLEDSAMYFCASRPGRLGGVYGYTFGSGTRLTVV.

The chain links TRBV27 to TRBJ1-6, with 9 bases identical to TRBD1. V trimming: 7 bases; J trimming: 11 bases; junction bases outside the gene matches: 6. The CDR3 covers 13 residues. The germline gives CDR1 MNHEY, CDR2 SMNVEV (reference sequence). CDR3 sequence: CASTKQGATPLHF. The CDR3 DNA follows: TGTGCCAGCACCAAACAGGGGGCGACACCCCTCCACTTT.

This clone was seen a few times. The chain employs TRBV6-4 and TRBJ2-2; D gene unclear. The CDR3 sequence is 13 residues long. The V and J ends lost 0 bases and 5 bases respectively, with 4 bases between them. CDR1 is MRHNA and CDR2 is SNTAGT in the germline V gene. The CDR3 sequence: CASSDSVTGELFF. The CDR3 DNA reads as TGTGCCAGCAGTGACTCCGTGACCGGGGAGCTGTTTTTT.

The chain links TRBV5-1 to TRBJ1-2; D may be TRBD1 (5 bases). The CDR3 totals 17 residues. Per germline, CDR1 SGHRS and CDR2 YFSETQ. Trimming removed 4 bases at V and 13 bases at J, with 32 bases between. CDR3 amino acids: CASSLRQTYGVDLRITF. The CDR3 DNA reads TGCGCCAGCAGCCTTCGACAGACCTATGGCGTGGACCTCCGAATCACCTTC.

The chain employs TRBV2 and TRBJ1-5, with TRBD1 identical over 9 bases. Germline V gene sequence: CDR1 SNHLY, CDR2 FYNNEI. The CDR3 runs 15 residues. V lost 5 bases and J lost 3; bases outside the gene matches: 5. In nucleotides, the CDR3 is TGTGCCAGCAGTTGGGACAGGGCAACCAATCAGCCCCAGCATTTT. Its translation is CASSWDRATNQPQHF.

The chain is built from TRBV30 and TRBJ2-7; D gene ambiguous. Per germline, CDR1 GTSNPN and CDR2 SVGIG (reference sequence). This CDR3 spans 12 amino acids. V lost 2 bases, J lost 5 bases, and 10 bases lay in between. Written as DNA, the CDR3 is TGTGCCTGGAGTCGACAAGGCAACGAGCAGTACTTC. Protein product: CAWSRQGNEQYF.

The V gene is TRBV3-1 (or the pseudogene TRBV3-2), the J gene TRBJ1-2; weak D call: TRBD1 (5 bases). This CDR3 comprises 15 residues. The V and J ends lost 4 bases and 2 bases respectively, with 14 bases between them. CDR1 is LGHDT and CDR2 is YNNKEL in the germline V gene (reference sequence). Written as DNA, the CDR3 is TGTGCCAGCAGCCTTGCGGGGACGCAGAACTATGGCTACACCTTC. Protein product: CASSLAGTQNYGYTF.

The chain couples TRBV19 to TRBJ1-5; tentatively, D is TRBD1 (6 bases). V was cut by 3 bases and J by 4 bases, with 22 bases left in between. CDR1 LNHDA and CDR2 SQIVND come from the germline V gene (reference sequence). The CDR3 totals 18 residues. CDR3 DNA: TGTGCCAGTAGTATGTATGTTTCGGCGGGGGCGGTGAATCAGCCCCAGCATTTT. This gives the protein CASSMYVSAGAVNQPQHF.

V and J are TRBV5-1 and TRBJ2-3, with a tentative D call TRBD1 (6 bases). CDR1 and CDR2 from the germline V gene are SGHRS and YFSETQ. V lost 2 bases and J lost 6, with 16 bases in between. This CDR3 spans 15 amino acids. CDR3 sequence: CASSFQGSLDDTQYF. CDR3 DNA sequence: TGCGCCAGCAGCTTTCAGGGGTCCTTGGACGATACGCAGTATTTT.

The V and J genes are TRBV24-1 and TRBJ2-3; a weak D match, TRBD1 (6 bases). The CDR3 length is 13 residues. Germline V gene lookup returns CDR1 KGHDR and CDR2 SFDVKD. Trimming took off 6 bases at V and 6 bases at J, with 12 bases between the two ends. The CDR3 bases are TGTGCCACCAGTTCCCAGGGGCCGGATACGCAGTATTTT. Its translation is CATSSQGPDTQYF.